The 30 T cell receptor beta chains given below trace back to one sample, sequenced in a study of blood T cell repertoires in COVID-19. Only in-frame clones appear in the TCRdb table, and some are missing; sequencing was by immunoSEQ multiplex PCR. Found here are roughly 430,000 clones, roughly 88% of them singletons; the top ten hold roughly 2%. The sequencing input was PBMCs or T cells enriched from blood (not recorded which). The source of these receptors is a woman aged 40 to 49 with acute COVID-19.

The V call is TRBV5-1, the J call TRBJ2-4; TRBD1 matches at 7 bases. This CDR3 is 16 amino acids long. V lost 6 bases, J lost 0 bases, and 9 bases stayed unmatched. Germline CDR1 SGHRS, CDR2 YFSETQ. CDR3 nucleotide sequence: TGCGCCAGCACCACAGGGGACAACCTAGCCAAAAACATTCAGTACTTC. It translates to CASTTGDNLAKNIQYF. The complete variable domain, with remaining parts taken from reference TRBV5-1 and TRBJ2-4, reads KAGVTQTPRYLIKTRGQQVTLSCSPISGHRSVSWYQQTPGQGLQFLFEYFSETQRNKGNFPGRFSGRQFSNSRSEMNVSTLELGDSALYLCASTTGDNLAKNIQYFGAGTRLSVL.

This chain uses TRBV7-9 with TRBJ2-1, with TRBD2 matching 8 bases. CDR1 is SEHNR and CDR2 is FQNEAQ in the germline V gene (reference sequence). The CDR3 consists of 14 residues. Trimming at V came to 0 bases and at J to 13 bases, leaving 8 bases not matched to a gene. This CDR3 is CASSLAWRAGGQFF. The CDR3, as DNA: TGTGCCAGCAGCTTAGCTTGGCGGGCGGGGGGACAGTTCTTC.

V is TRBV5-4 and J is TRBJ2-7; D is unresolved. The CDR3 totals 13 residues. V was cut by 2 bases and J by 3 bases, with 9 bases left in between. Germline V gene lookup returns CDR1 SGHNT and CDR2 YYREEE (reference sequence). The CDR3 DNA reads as TGTGCCAGCAGCTTCGAGGCTTACTACGAGCAGTACTTC. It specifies CASSFEAYYEQYF.

The CDR3 reads CASRDRVTYEQYF. The CDR3 coding sequence is TGCGCCAGCAGGGACAGGGTAACCTACGAGCAGTACTTC. The V call is TRBV5-1, the J call TRBJ2-7; 8 bases line up with TRBD1. There are 13 residues in the CDR3. V shed 5 bases, J shed 2 bases, and the junction held 3 bases outside the gene matches. Germline-derived CDR1 and CDR2 are SGHRS and YFSETQ.

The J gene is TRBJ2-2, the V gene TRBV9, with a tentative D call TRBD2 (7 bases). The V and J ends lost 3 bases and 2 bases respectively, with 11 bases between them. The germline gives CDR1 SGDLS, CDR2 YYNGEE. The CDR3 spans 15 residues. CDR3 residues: CASSARGANTGELFF. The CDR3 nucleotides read TGTGCCAGCAGCGCCCGGGGGGCCAACACCGGGGAGCTGTTTTTT. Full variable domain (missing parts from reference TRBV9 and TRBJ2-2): DSGVTQTPKHLITATGQRVTLRCSPRSGDLSVYWYQQSLDQGLQFLIQYYNGEERAKGNILERFSAQQFPDLHSELNLSSLELGDSALYFCASSARGANTGELFFGEGSRLTVL.

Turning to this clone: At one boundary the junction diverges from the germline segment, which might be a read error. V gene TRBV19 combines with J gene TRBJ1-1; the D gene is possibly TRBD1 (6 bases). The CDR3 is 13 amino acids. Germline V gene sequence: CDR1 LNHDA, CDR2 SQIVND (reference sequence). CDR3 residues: CASSIEDRTEAFF. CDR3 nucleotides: TGTGCCAGTAGTATAGAAGACAGGACTGAGGCTTTCTTT.

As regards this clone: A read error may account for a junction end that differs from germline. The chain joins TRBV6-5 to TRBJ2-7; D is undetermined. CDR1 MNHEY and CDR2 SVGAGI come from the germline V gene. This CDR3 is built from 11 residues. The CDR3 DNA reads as TGTGCCAGCGGTTATGCGCACGAGCAGTACTTC. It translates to CASGYAHEQYF.

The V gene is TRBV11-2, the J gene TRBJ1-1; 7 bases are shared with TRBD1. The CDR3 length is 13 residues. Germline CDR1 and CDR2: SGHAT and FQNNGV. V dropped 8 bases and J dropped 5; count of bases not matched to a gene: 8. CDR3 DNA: TGTGCCAGCCTCCGTGACAGGGATACTGAAGCTTTCTTT. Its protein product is CASLRDRDTEAFF.

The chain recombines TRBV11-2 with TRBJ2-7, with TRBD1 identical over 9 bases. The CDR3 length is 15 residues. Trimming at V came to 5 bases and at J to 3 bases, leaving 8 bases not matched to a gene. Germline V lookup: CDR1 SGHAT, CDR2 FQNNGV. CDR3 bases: TGTGCCAGCAGCCAAACAGGGGGCTTCGGCTACGAGCAGTACTTC. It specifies CASSQTGGFGYEQYF. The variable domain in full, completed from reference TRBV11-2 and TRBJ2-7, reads EAGVAQSPRYKIIEKRQSVAFWCNPISGHATLYWYQQILGQGPKLLIQFQNNGVVDDSQLPKDRFSAERLKGVDSTLKIQPAKLEDSAVYLCASSQTGGFGYEQYFGPGTRLTVT.

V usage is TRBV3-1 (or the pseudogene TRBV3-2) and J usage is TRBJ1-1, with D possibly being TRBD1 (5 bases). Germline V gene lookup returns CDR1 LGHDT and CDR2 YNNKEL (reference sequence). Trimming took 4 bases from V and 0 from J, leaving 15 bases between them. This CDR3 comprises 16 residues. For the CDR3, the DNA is TGTGCCAGCAGCCCCCAGGGAAGGAGCCTGAACACTGAAGCTTTCTTT. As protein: CASSPQGRSLNTEAFF.

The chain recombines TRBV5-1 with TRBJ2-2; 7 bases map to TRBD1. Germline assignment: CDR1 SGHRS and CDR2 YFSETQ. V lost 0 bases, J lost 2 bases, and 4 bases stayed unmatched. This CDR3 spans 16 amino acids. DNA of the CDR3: TGCGCCAGCAGCTTGGCACAGGGGCGTAACACCGGGGAGCTGTTTTTT. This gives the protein CASSLAQGRNTGELFF.

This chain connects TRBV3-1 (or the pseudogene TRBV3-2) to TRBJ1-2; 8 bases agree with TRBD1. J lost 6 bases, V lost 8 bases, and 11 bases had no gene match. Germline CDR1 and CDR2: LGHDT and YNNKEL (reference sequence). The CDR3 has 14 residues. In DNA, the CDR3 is TGTGCCAGCGCCAGGACAGGGAATTTGGATGGCTACACCTTC. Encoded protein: CASARTGNLDGYTF.

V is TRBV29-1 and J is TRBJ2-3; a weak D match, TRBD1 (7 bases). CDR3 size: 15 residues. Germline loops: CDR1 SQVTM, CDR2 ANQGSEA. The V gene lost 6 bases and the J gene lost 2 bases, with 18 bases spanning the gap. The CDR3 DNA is TGCAGCGTGAAAGGCGGGACAGTGACCACAGATACGCAGTATTTT. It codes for CSVKGGTVTTDTQYF.

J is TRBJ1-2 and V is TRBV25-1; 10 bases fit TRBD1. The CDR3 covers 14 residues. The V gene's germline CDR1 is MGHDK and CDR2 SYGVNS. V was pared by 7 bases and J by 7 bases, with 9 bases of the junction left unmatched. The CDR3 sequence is CASKSRQGAFGYTF. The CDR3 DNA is TGTGCCAGCAAATCGAGACAGGGGGCGTTTGGCTACACCTTC.

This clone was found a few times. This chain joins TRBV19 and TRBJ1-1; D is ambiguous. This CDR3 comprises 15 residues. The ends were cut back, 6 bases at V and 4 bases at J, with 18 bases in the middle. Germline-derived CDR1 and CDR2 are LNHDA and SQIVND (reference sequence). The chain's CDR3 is CASRFSSGVGTEAFF. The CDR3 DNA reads TGTGCCAGTAGGTTTTCCTCCGGGGTGGGCACTGAAGCTTTCTTT.

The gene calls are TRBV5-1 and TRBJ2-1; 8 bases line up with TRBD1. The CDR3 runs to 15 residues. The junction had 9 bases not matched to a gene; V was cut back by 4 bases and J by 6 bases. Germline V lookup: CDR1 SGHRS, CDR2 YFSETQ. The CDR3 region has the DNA TGCGCCAGCAGCACCGAGACAGGGGTGGCCAATGAGCAGTTCTTC. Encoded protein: CASSTETGVANEQFF.

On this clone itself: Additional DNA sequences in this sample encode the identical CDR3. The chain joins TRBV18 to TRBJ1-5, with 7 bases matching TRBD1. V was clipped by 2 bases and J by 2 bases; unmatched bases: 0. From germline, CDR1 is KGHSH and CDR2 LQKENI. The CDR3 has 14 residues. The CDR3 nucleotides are TGTGCCAGCTCACCAACAGGGGGCAATCAGCCCCAGCATTTT. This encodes CASSPTGGNQPQHF.

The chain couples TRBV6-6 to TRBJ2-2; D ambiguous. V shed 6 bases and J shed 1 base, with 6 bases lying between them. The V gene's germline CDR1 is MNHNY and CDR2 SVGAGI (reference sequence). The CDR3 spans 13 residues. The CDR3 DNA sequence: TGTGCCAGCAGCAGATTGAACACCGGGGAGCTGTTTTTT. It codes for CASSRLNTGELFF.

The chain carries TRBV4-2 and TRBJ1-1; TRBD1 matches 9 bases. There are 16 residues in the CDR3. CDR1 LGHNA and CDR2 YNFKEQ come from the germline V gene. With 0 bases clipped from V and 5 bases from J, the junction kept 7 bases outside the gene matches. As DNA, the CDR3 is TGTGCCAGCAGCCAAGATTCGGACAGGGGCAGGACTGAAGCTTTCTTT. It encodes CASSQDSDRGRTEAFF.

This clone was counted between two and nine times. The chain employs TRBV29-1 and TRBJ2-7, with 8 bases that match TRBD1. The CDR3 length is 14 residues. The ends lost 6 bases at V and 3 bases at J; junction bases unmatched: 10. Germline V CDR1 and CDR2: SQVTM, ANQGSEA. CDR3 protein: CSVGGVGTGYEQYF. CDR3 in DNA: TGCAGCGTGGGGGGAGTCGGGACAGGCTACGAGCAGTACTTC.

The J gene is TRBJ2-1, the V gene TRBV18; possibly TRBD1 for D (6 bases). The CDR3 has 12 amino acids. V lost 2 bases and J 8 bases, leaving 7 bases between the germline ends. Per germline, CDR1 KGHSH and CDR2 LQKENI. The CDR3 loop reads CASSPGGDEQFF. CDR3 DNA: TGTGCCAGCTCACCAGGGGGCGATGAGCAGTTCTTC.

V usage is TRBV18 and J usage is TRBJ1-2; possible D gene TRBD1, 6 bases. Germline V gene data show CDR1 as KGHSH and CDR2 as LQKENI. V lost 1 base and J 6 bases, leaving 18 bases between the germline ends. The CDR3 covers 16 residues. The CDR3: CASSPLRNTGTHGYTF. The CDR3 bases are TGTGCCAGCTCACCACTCCGAAACACCGGGACACATGGCTACACCTTC. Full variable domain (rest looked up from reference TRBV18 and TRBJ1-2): NAGVMQNPRHLVRRRGQEARLRCSPMKGHSHVYWYRQLPEEGLKFMVYLQKENIIDESGMPKERFSAEFPKEGPSILRIQQVVRGDSAAYFCASSPLRNTGTHGYTFGSGTRLTVV.

The CDR3 loop is CASMGSPNTEAFF. CDR3 coding DNA: TGTGCCAGCATGGGGAGCCCTAACACTGAAGCTTTCTTT. The chain has TRBV6-5 and TRBJ1-1; D is uncertain. The V and J ends lost 7 bases and 2 bases respectively, with 11 bases between them. Germline V lookup: CDR1 MNHEY, CDR2 SVGAGI. This CDR3 has 13 residues.

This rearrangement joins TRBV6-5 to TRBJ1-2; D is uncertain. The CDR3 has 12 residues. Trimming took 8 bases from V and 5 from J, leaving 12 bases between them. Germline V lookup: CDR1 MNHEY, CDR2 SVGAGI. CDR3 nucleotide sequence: TGTGCCAGCCGCGAGCGAACGTATGGCTACACCTTC. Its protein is CASRERTYGYTF.

DNA of the CDR3: TGTGCCAGCAGCAGGAACTATGGCTACACCTTC. Translated: CASSRNYGYTF. This rearrangement joins TRBV6-5 to TRBJ1-2; D is ambiguous. The CDR3 totals 11 residues. The germline V gene has CDR1 MNHEY and CDR2 SVGAGI. V was clipped by 6 bases and J by 2 bases, with 4 bases between them.

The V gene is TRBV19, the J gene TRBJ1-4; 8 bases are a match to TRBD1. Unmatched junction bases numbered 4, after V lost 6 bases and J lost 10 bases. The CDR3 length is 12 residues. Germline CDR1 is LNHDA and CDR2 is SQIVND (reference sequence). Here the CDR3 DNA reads TGTGCCAGTAGAACACAGGGGGGAAAACTGTTTTTT. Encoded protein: CASRTQGGKLFF.

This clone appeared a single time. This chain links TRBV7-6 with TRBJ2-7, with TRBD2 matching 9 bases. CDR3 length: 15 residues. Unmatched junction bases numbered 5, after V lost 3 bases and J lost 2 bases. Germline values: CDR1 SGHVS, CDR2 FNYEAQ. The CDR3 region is CASSFGGGAAYEQYF. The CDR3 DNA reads TGTGCCAGCAGCTTCGGCGGGGGGGCGGCCTACGAGCAGTACTTC.

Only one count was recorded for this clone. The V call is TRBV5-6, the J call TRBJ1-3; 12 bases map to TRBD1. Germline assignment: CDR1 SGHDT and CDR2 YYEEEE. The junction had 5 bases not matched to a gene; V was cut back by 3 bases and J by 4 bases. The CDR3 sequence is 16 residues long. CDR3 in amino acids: CASSWGQGARGNTIYF. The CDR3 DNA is TGTGCCAGCAGCTGGGGACAGGGGGCGAGAGGAAACACCATATATTTT.

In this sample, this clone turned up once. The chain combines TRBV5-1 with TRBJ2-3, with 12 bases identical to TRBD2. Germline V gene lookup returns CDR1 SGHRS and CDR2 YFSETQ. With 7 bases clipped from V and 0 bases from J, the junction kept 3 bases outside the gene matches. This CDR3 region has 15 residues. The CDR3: CASRTSGASTDTQYF. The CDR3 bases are TGCGCCAGCCGGACTAGCGGGGCTAGCACAGATACGCAGTATTTT.

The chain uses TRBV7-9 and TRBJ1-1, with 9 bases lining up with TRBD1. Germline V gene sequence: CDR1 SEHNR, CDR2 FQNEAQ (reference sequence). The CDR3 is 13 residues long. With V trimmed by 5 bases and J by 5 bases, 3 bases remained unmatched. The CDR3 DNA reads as TGTGCCAGCAGCAACGACAGGGGGACTGAAGCTTTCTTT. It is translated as CASSNDRGTEAFF.